These 9 T cell receptor beta chains were all obtained from the same sample, sequenced in a study of blood T cell repertoires in COVID-19. Sequencing used immunoSEQ multiplex PCR; TCRdb keeps in-frame clones, though not all of them. Of some 400,000 clones in the sample, more than 75% are singletons; the top ten hold under 1.2%. The sample was peripheral blood. These receptors originate from a human donor with acute or convalescent COVID-19. The donor label of this sample is uncertain.

This rearrangement joins TRBV5-4 to TRBJ1-1; D perhaps matches TRBD1 (6 bases). CDR3 length: 14 amino acids. Deletions cut 4 bases from V and 1 base from J, with 11 bases between. CDR1 and CDR2 (germline): SGHNT, YYREEE (reference sequence). Here the CDR3 reads CASSIRDKNTEAFF. Written as DNA, the CDR3 is TGTGCCAGCAGCATTCGGGACAAGAACACTGAAGCTTTCTTT.

This chain joins TRBV7-9 and TRBJ2-5; D might be TRBD2 (6 bases). The CDR3 spans 14 residues. The ends were cut back, 8 bases at V and 5 bases at J, with 18 bases in the middle. Germline V lookup: CDR1 SEHNR, CDR2 FQNEAQ (reference sequence). CDR3 DNA sequence: TGTGCCAGCGGTCGAACGACGGCGGGGGAGACCCAGTACTTC. This translates into CASGRTTAGETQYF.

The chain is built from TRBV19 and TRBJ1-1; perhaps TRBD1 as D (6 bases). V dropped 3 bases and J dropped 5 bases, with 10 bases sitting between them. This CDR3 comprises 13 residues. Germline CDR1 is LNHDA and CDR2 is SQIVND (reference sequence). The CDR3 DNA reads as TGTGCCAGTAGTATGGGGGGGCTAACTGAAGCTTTCTTT. Translating gives CASSMGGLTEAFF.

This chain joins TRBV7-6 and TRBJ2-1; TRBD2 agrees at 9 bases. V lost 1 base and J lost 5; bases outside the gene matches: 3. Germline V lookup: CDR1 SGHVS, CDR2 FNYEAQ. CDR3 length: 15 residues. The CDR3 protein is CASSLGTSANNEQFF. The CDR3 DNA reads as TGTGCCAGCAGCTTAGGGACTAGCGCTAACAATGAGCAGTTCTTC.

The chain has TRBV27 and TRBJ1-5; TRBD1 agrees at 7 bases. Germline trimming cut 5 bases from V and 5 bases from J; bases unmatched to any gene: 6. The CDR3 loop spans 14 amino acids. The germline CDR1 and CDR2 sequences are MNHEY and SMNVEV (reference sequence). The CDR3: CASSKQQGYQPQHF. CDR3 bases: TGTGCCAGCAGTAAACAACAGGGGTATCAGCCCCAGCATTTT.

J is TRBJ1-2 and V is TRBV27; 7 nucleotides line up with TRBD1. Germline V gives CDR1 MNHEY, CDR2 SMNVEV (reference sequence). Losses at the gene ends were 5 bases for V and 8 bases for J; bases not matched to a gene: 8. The CDR3 runs to 13 residues. This chain's CDR3 is CASSPIRQGGYTF. Written as DNA, the CDR3 is TGTGCCAGCAGTCCCATACGACAGGGCGGCTACACCTTC.

This clone showed up just once. The chain combines TRBV18 with TRBJ1-2; a weak D match, TRBD1 (5 bases). The V end was cut by 3 bases, the J end by 3 bases, with 11 bases between. Germline V lookup: CDR1 KGHSH, CDR2 LQKENI. The CDR3 has 14 residues. The DNA for the CDR3 is TGTGCCAGCTCACCGGGGTCCAGGGACTATGGCTACACCTTC. It encodes CASSPGSRDYGYTF.

This rearrangement joins TRBV7-9 to TRBJ1-3, with 7 bases lining up with TRBD1. The CDR3 has 16 residues. Germline V gene lookup returns CDR1 SEHNR and CDR2 FQNEAQ (reference sequence). V lost 5 bases to trimming and J lost 0 bases; unmatched junction nucleotides: 7. The CDR3 DNA sequence: TGTGCCAGCAGCCCCCGGACAGGATCCTCTGGAAACACCATATATTTT. Its protein is CASSPRTGSSGNTIYF.

The J gene is TRBJ1-5, the V gene TRBV19, with a possible D match to TRBD1 (6 bases). V lost 6 bases, J lost 7 bases, and 10 bases lay in between. The CDR3 covers 12 residues. The germline V gene encodes CDR1 LNHDA and CDR2 SQIVND (reference sequence). The CDR3 reads CASRAGGQPQHF. CDR3 DNA: TGTGCCAGTAGAGCGGGGGGCCAGCCCCAGCATTTT.